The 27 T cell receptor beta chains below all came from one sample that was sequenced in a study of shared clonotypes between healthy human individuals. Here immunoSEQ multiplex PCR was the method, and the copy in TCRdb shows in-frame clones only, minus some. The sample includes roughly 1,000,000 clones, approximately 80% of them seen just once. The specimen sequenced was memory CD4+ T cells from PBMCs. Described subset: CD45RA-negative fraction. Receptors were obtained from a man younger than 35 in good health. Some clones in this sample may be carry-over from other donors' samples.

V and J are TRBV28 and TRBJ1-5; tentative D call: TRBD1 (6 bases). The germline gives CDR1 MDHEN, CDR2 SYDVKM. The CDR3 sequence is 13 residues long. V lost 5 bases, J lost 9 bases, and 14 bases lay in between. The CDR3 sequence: CASSHRVPPPQHF. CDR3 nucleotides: TGTGCCAGCAGTCACAGGGTCCCTCCGCCCCAGCATTTT.

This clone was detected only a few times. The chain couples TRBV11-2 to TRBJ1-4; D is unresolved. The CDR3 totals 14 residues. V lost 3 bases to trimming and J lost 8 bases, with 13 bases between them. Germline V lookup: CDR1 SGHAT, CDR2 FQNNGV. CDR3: CASSLARRQEKLFF. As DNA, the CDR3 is TGTGCCAGCAGCTTGGCACGCCGGCAAGAAAAACTGTTTTTT.

Here the CDR3 DNA reads TGTGCCAGCAGCCAGGGTCACTCTGGAAACACCATATATTTT. It encodes CASSQGHSGNTIYF. V is TRBV7-2 and J is TRBJ1-3; possibly TRBD1 for D (5 bases). The CDR3 consists of 14 residues. Germline CDR1 and CDR2: SGHTA and FQGNSA. Trimming shortened V by 5 bases and J by 0 bases, and 8 bases separated the two germline ends.

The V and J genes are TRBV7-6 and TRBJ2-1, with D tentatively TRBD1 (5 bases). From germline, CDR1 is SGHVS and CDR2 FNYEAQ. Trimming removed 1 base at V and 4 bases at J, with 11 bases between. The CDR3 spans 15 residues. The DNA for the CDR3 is TGTGCCAGCAGCTTAGGGCCAGGGCAATACAATGAGCAGTTCTTC. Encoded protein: CASSLGPGQYNEQFF.

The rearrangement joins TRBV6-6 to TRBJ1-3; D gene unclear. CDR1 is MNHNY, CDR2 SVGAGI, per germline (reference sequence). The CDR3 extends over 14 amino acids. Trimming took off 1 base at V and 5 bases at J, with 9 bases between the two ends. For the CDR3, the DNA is TGTGCCAGCAGTTACTACCCATCAAGAAACACCATATATTTT. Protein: CASSYYPSRNTIYF.

CDR3 in amino acids: CASSSPSTSGKTQYF. The CDR3 DNA is TGTGCCAGCAGCTCGCCCTCGACTAGCGGGAAGACCCAGTACTTC. The chain uses TRBV7-2 and TRBJ2-5, with 11 bases matching TRBD2. The CDR3 has 15 residues. CDR1 and CDR2 (germline): SGHTA, FQGNSA. The ends lost 4 bases at V and 6 bases at J; junction bases unmatched: 7.

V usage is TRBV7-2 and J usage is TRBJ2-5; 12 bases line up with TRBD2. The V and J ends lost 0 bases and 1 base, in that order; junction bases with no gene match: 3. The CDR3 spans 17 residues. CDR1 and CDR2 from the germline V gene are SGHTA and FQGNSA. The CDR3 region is CASSLALAGGGQETQYF. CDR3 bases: TGTGCCAGCAGCTTAGCGCTAGCGGGAGGGGGCCAAGAGACCCAGTACTTC.

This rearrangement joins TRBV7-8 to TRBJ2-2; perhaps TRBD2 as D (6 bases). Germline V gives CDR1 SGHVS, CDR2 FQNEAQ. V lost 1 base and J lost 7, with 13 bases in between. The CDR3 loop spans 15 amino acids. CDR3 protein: CASSLVGGRGGELFF. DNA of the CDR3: TGTGCCAGCAGCTTAGTAGGAGGGCGGGGCGGGGAGCTGTTTTTT.

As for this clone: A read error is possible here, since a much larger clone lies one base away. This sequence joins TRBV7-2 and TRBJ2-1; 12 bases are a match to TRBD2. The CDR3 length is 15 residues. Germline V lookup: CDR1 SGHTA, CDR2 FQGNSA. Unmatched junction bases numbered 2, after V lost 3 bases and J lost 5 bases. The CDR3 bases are TGTGCCAGCAGCTTCGGACTAGCGGGGAACAATGAGCAGTTCTTC. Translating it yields CASSFGLAGNNEQFF.

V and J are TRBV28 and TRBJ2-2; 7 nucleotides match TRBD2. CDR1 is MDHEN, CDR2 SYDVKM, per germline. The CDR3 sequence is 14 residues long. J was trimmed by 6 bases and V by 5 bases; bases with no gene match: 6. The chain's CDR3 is CASSRAGDSGELFF. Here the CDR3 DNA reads TGTGCCAGCAGTCGCGCGGGAGATTCCGGGGAGCTGTTTTTT.

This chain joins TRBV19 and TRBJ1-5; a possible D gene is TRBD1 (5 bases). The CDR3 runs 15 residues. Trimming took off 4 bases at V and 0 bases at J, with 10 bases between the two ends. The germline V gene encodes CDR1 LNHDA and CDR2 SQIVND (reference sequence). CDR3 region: CASSSGTVSNQPQHF. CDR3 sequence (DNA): TGTGCCAGTAGTAGCGGGACGGTTAGCAATCAGCCCCAGCATTTT. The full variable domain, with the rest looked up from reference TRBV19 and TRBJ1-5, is DGGITQSPKYLFRKEGQNVTLSCEQNLNHDAMYWYRQDPGQGLRLIYYSQIVNDFQKGDIAEGYSVSREKKESFPLTVTSAQKNPTAFYLCASSSGTVSNQPQHFGDGTRLSIL.

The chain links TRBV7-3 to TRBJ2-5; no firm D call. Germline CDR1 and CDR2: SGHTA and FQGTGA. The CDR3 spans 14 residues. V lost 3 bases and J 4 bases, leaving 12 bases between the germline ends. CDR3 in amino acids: CASSLAGWGETQYF. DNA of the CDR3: TGTGCCAGCAGCTTGGCAGGCTGGGGAGAGACCCAGTACTTC.

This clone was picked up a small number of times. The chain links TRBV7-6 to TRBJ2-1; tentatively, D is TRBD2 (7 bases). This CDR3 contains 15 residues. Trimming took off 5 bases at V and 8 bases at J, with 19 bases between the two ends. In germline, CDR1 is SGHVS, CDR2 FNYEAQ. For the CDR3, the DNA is TGTGCCAGCAGCACCGGACTGGGCGGGGGCGATGAGCAGTTCTTC. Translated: CASSTGLGGGDEQFF.

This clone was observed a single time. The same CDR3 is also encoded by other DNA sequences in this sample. This CDR3 reads CASSQGGYQPQHF. CDR3 DNA: TGCGCCAGCAGCCAGGGTGGGTATCAGCCCCAGCATTTT. The gene calls are TRBV4-1 and TRBJ1-5; no clear D gene. Germline CDR1 and CDR2: MGHRA and YSYEKL. V was trimmed by 3 bases and J by 5 bases, leaving 8 bases between them. The CDR3 covers 13 residues.

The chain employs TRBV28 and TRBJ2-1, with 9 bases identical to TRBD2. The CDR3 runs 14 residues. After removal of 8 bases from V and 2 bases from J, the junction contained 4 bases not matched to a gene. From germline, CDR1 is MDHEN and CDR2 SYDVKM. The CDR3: CASASGDAYNEQFF. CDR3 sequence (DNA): TGTGCCAGCGCTAGCGGGGACGCCTACAATGAGCAGTTCTTC.

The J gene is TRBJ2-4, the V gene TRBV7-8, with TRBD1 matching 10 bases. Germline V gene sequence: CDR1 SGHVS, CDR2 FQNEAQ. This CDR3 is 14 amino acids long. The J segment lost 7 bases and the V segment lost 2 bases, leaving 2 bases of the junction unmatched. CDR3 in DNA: TGTGCCAGCAGCTTAATGGGACAGGGGAACATTCAGTACTTC. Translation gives CASSLMGQGNIQYF.

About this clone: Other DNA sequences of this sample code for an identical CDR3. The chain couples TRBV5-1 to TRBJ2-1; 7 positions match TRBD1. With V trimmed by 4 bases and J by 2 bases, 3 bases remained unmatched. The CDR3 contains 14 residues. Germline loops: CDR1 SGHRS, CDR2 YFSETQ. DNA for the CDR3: TGCGCCAGCAGCAGGGACAGAGCCTACAATGAGCAGTTCTTC. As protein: CASSRDRAYNEQFF.

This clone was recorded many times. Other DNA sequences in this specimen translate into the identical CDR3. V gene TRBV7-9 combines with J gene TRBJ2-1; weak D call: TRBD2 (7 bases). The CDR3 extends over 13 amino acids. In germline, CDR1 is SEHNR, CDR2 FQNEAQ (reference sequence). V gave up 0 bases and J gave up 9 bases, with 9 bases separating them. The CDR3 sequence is CASSLAGGGEQFF. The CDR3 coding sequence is TGTGCCAGCAGCTTAGCGGGAGGGGGTGAGCAGTTCTTC.

CDR3 sequence (DNA): TGTGCCAGCAACCCGGCCACCTCCTACAATGAGCAGTTCTTC. It is translated as CASNPATSYNEQFF. The V and J genes are TRBV28 and TRBJ2-1; the D is unclear. Per germline, CDR1 MDHEN and CDR2 SYDVKM. The CDR3 has 14 amino acids. The germline V and J ends were trimmed by 7 bases and 0 bases, with 10 bases remaining between them.

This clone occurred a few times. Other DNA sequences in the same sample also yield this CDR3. CDR3 region: CASRRQGNTEAFF. CDR3 nucleotides: TGTGCCAGCAGAAGACAGGGGAACACTGAAGCTTTCTTT. The chain is built from TRBV2 and TRBJ1-1; 7 nucleotides match TRBD1. The germline gives CDR1 SNHLY, CDR2 FYNNEI. The CDR3 covers 13 residues. The V gene end was trimmed by 6 bases and the J gene end by 1 base; junction bases not matched to a gene: 2. Drawing the rest from reference TRBV2 and TRBJ1-1, the complete variable domain is EPEVTQTPSHQVTQMGQEVILRCVPISNHLYFYWYRQILGQKVEFLVSFYNNEISEKSEIFDDQFSVERPDGSNFTLKIRSTKLEDSAMYFCASRRQGNTEAFFGQGTRLTVV.

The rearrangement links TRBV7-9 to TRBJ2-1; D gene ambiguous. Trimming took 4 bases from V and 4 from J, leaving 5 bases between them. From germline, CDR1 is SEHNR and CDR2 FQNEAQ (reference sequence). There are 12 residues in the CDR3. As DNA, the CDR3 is TGTGCCAGCAGCTCGGGTTACAATGAGCAGTTCTTC. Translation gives CASSSGYNEQFF.

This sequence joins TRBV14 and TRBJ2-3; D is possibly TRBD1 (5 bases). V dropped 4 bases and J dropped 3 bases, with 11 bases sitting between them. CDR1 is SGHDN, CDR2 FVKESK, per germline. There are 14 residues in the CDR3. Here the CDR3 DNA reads TGTGCCAGCAGCCGACAGATGGGGACAGATACGCAGTATTTT. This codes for CASSRQMGTDTQYF.

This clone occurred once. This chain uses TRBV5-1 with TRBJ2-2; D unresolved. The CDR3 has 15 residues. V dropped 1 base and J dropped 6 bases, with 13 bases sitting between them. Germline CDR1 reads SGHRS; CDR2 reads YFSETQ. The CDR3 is CASSLLPEVSGELFF. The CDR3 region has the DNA TGCGCCAGCAGCTTGTTACCAGAGGTCTCCGGGGAGCTGTTTTTT. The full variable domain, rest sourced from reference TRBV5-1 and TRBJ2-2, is KAGVTQTPRYLIKTRGQQVTLSCSPISGHRSVSWYQQTPGQGLQFLFEYFSETQRNKGNFPGRFSGRQFSNSRSEMNVSTLELGDSALYLCASSLLPEVSGELFFGEGSRLTVL.

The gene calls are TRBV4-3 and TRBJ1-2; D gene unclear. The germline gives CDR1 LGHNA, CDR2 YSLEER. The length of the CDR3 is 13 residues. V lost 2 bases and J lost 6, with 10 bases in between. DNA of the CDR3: TGCGCCAGCAGCCAATCAGCCGCGCATGGCTACACCTTC. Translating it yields CASSQSAAHGYTF.

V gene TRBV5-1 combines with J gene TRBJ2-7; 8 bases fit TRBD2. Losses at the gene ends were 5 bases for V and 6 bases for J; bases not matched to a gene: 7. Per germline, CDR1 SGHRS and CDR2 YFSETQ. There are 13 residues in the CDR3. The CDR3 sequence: CASRVAGGAEQYF. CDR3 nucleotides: TGCGCCAGCAGGGTCGCGGGAGGCGCCGAGCAGTACTTC.

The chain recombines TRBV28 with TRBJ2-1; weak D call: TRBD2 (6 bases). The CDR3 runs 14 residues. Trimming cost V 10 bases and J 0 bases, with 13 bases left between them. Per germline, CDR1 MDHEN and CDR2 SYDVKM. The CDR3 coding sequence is TGTGCCATTTCGGACGGGAGCTCCTACAATGAGCAGTTCTTC. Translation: CAISDGSSYNEQFF.

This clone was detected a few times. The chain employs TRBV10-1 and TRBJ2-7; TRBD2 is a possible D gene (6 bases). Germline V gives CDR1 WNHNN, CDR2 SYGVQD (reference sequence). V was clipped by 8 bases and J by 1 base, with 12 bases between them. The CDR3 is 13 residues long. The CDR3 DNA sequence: TGCGCCAGCCTTCGGGAGTGGTCCTACGAGCAGTACTTC. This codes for CASLREWSYEQYF.